These 27 T cell receptor beta chains were sequenced from one sample in a study of shared clonotypes between healthy human individuals. Sequenced by immunoSEQ multiplex PCR; TCRdb stores in-frame clones only, minus some. Of hundreds of thousands of clones in the sample, under 80% were seen once. The sample taken for sequencing was memory CD4+ T cells sorted from blood. Subset in this sample: CD45RA-negative fraction. These receptors all come from a woman in her 30s in good health.

This clone was detected only a few times. The rearrangement links TRBV10-1 to TRBJ1-2; TRBD1 might be the D (6 bases). The CDR3 is 13 residues long. Germline V gene sequence: CDR1 WNHNN, CDR2 SYGVQD (reference sequence). V was trimmed by 2 bases and J by 4 bases, leaving 8 bases between them. The CDR3 sequence: CASSEQDSYGYTF. The CDR3 DNA reads as TGCGCCAGCAGTGAGCAGGACAGCTATGGCTACACCTTC.

This clone was recorded a few times. The identical CDR3 is also encoded by other nucleotide sequences in the sample. The CDR3 is CASSLSRDNEQFF. The CDR3 DNA reads as TGTGCCAGCAGCTTGAGTAGGGACAATGAGCAGTTCTTC. The rearrangement uses TRBV11-2 and TRBJ2-1, with D unclear. Germline CDR1 and CDR2: SGHAT and FQNNGV. This CDR3 is built from 13 residues. V gave up 3 bases and J gave up 5 bases, with 8 bases separating them.

The chain has TRBV5-3 and TRBJ2-3; TRBD2 is a possible D gene (5 bases). TRBV5-3 is annotated as an ORF whose role is uncertain. This CDR3 has 16 residues. The V gene lost 4 bases and the J gene lost 4 bases, with 19 bases spanning the gap. In DNA, the CDR3 is TGTGCCAGAAGCCCGGTCTCGTGCCGGGGAGCAGATACGCAGTATTTT. Translating gives CARSPVSCRGADTQYF.

The chain couples TRBV4-1 to TRBJ1-2; D not certain. The CDR3 contains 14 residues. Trimming shortened V by 0 bases and J by 4 bases, and 9 bases separated the two germline ends. The germline V gene encodes CDR1 MGHRA and CDR2 YSYEKL. CDR3 amino acids: CASSQDETVYGYTF. The CDR3 bases are TGCGCCAGCAGCCAAGATGAGACGGTCTATGGCTACACCTTC.

The chain carries TRBV20-1 and TRBJ1-2; D is uncertain. Trimming shortened V by 5 bases and J by 5 bases, and 9 bases separated the two germline ends. The CDR3 totals 11 residues. Per germline, CDR1 DFQATT and CDR2 SNEGSKA (reference sequence). The CDR3 protein is CSALDGYGYTF. For the CDR3, the DNA is TGCAGTGCTCTGGACGGTTATGGCTACACCTTC.

This clone came up a few times. The chain links TRBV27 to TRBJ2-7; no firm D call. This CDR3 is 14 amino acids long. CDR1 is MNHEY, CDR2 SMNVEV, per germline (reference sequence). Trimming took off 2 bases at V and 1 base at J, with 9 bases between the two ends. CDR3 sequence reads: CASSLNRLSYEQYF. The DNA for the CDR3 is TGTGCCAGCAGTTTAAACCGGTTGTCCTACGAGCAGTACTTC.

The rearrangement uses TRBV6-7 and TRBJ1-5; D not certain. TRBV6-7 falls under the ORF class, with uncertain function. Trimming took 0 bases from V and 3 from J, leaving 6 bases between them. The CDR3 loop spans 14 amino acids. The CDR3 nucleotides read TGTGCCAGCAGTTACTCGAACACCAATCAGCCCCAGCATTTT. Translation: CASSYSNTNQPQHF.

As to this clone: Additional DNA sequences in this sample encode the identical CDR3. The gene calls are TRBV27 and TRBJ2-7; D not certain. The CDR3 has 8 amino acids. The V gene lost 11 bases and the J gene lost 4 bases, with 3 bases spanning the gap. In germline, CDR1 is MNHEY, CDR2 SMNVEV (reference sequence). The CDR3 DNA follows: TGTGCCTCGTACGAGCAGTACTTC. It specifies CASYEQYF.

The chain is built from TRBV9 and TRBJ2-5; 10 bases map to TRBD2. The CDR3 contains 16 residues. Per the germline V gene, CDR1 is SGDLS and CDR2 is YYNGEE. V shed 0 bases and J 4 bases; nucleotides not matched to a gene: 6. CDR3 loop: CASSVDLAGVGETQYF. Here the CDR3 DNA reads TGTGCCAGCAGCGTAGACCTAGCGGGAGTAGGAGAGACCCAGTACTTC.

The chain has TRBV6-5 and TRBJ2-1, with 8 bases that match TRBD2. Germline loops: CDR1 MNHEY, CDR2 SVGAGI. V was clipped by 2 bases and J by 12 bases; unmatched bases: 6. The CDR3 has 13 residues. CDR3 sequence: CASSYKTGRVQFF. The CDR3 DNA sequence: TGTGCCAGCAGTTACAAGACCGGGAGGGTGCAGTTCTTC.

This clone was observed at least ten times. The V gene is TRBV11-1, the J gene TRBJ2-5; 7 positions agree with TRBD1. Losses at the gene ends were 5 bases for V and 2 bases for J; bases not matched to a gene: 5. The CDR3 loop spans 14 amino acids. The germline V gene encodes CDR1 SGHAT and CDR2 FQDESV (reference sequence). Written as DNA, the CDR3 is TGTGCCAGCAGCGGGGGACAGATTCAAGAGACCCAGTACTTC. Residues: CASSGGQIQETQYF.

The V call is TRBV15, the J call TRBJ2-7, with 10 positions matching TRBD2. Germline-derived CDR1 and CDR2 are LNHNV and YYDKDF (reference sequence). The V gene end was trimmed by 5 bases and the J gene end by 4 bases; junction bases not matched to a gene: 8. The CDR3 length is 15 residues. The CDR3 nucleotides read TGTGCCACCAGCCTCCAAAGGACTAGCGGATACGAGCAGTACTTC. Translation: CATSLQRTSGYEQYF.

This clone appeared a single time. V is TRBV28 and J is TRBJ1-2; D is perhaps TRBD1 (6 bases). V lost 8 bases and J 7 bases, leaving 17 bases between the germline ends. CDR1 MDHEN and CDR2 SYDVKM come from the germline V gene. The CDR3 sequence is 13 residues long. As DNA, the CDR3 is TGTGCCAGCCACTCCGGGGGCGAAGGTGGCTACACCTTC. It translates to CASHSGGEGGYTF.

The chain carries TRBV25-1 and TRBJ2-5; D is uncertain. The germline V and J ends were trimmed by 1 base and 5 bases, with 8 bases remaining between them. The CDR3 runs to 13 residues. Germline V gene sequence: CDR1 MGHDK, CDR2 SYGVNS. CDR3 nucleotide sequence: TGTGCCAGCAGTGAATGGGAAAGGGAGACCCAGTACTTC. Its protein product is CASSEWERETQYF.

The chain employs TRBV7-2 and TRBJ2-1; 10 nucleotides line up with TRBD2. V dropped 4 bases and J dropped 8; count of bases not matched to a gene: 11. The germline CDR1 and CDR2 sequences are SGHTA and FQGNSA. The CDR3 loop spans 16 amino acids. DNA of the CDR3: TGTGCCAGCAGCTCCCGCGCTAGCGGGAGAGAGGATGAGCAGTTCTTC. Translated, it gives CASSSRASGREDEQFF. Using reference TRBV7-2 and TRBJ2-1 for the parts outside the CDR3, the full variable domain is GAGVSQSPSNKVTEKGKDVELRCDPISGHTALYWYRQSLGQGLEFLIYFQGNSAPDKSGLPSDRFSAERTGGSVSTLTIQRTQQEDSAVYLCASSSRASGREDEQFFGPGTRLTVL.

CDR3 in DNA: TGTGCCAGCAGGGGACAGAATCAGCCCCAGCATTTT. Its protein product is CASRGQNQPQHF. The rearrangement joins TRBV6-5 to TRBJ1-5; 7 nucleotides align to TRBD1. Trimming took 6 bases from V and 4 from J; bases not matched to a gene: 0. Looked up from germline, CDR1 is MNHEY and CDR2 is SVGAGI. The CDR3 length is 12 residues.

The CDR3 is CASSPILNTIYF. CDR3 nucleotides: TGTGCCAGCAGCCCCATTTTGAACACCATATATTTT. V and J are TRBV7-9 and TRBJ1-3, with D hard to call. The CDR3 is made up of 12 amino acids. Trimming removed 5 bases at V and 7 bases at J, with 9 bases between. The germline gives CDR1 SEHNR, CDR2 FQNEAQ (reference sequence).

The CDR3 protein is CASSVKTGTIETDTQYF. The CDR3 bases are TGCGCCAGCAGCGTTAAAACCGGGACCATTGAGACAGATACGCAGTATTTT. The rearrangement joins TRBV5-1 to TRBJ2-3, with D possibly being TRBD1 or TRBD2 (5 bases each). Germline lookup yields CDR1 SGHRS and CDR2 YFSETQ. CDR3 size: 17 residues. The germline V and J ends were trimmed by 4 bases and 3 bases, with 21 bases remaining between them.

This clone was seen more than once but under ten times. V gene TRBV30 combines with J gene TRBJ1-3, with unresolved D. The germline V gene has CDR1 GTSNPN and CDR2 SVGIG (reference sequence). V lost 0 bases and J lost 3, with 12 bases in between. There are 15 residues in the CDR3. The CDR3 coding sequence is TGTGCCTGGAGTGTAATGGACTGGGATGGAAACACCATATATTTT. The encoded protein is CAWSVMDWDGNTIYF. The variable domain in full, completed from reference TRBV30 and TRBJ1-3, reads SQTIHQWPATLVQPVGSPLSLECTVEGTSNPNLYWYRQAAGRGLQLLFYSVGIGQISSEVPQNLSASRPQDRQFILSSKKLLLSDSGFYLCAWSVMDWDGNTIYFGEGSWLTVV.

V usage is TRBV5-1 and J usage is TRBJ2-1; possible D gene TRBD1, 5 bases. The germline V gene encodes CDR1 SGHRS and CDR2 YFSETQ. The CDR3 has 15 residues. V shed 0 bases and J shed 6 bases, with 13 bases lying between them. CDR3 DNA sequence: TGCGCCAGCAGCTTGGTGAGCAGGGTGGGCAATGAGCAGTTCTTC. Amino acid sequence: CASSLVSRVGNEQFF.

The V call is TRBV5-1, the J call TRBJ2-3, with D possibly being TRBD2 (5 bases). Trimming shortened V by 5 bases and J by 3 bases, and 13 bases separated the two germline ends. CDR1 and CDR2 from the germline V gene are SGHRS and YFSETQ. The CDR3 consists of 14 residues. The CDR3 here is CASRPAAQTDTQYF. For the CDR3, the DNA is TGCGCCAGCAGACCAGCGGCCCAAACAGATACGCAGTATTTT.

For this clone: A much larger clone differs by one base, so this may be a read error. Within the sample, other DNA sequences also encode this same CDR3. The V and J genes are TRBV28 and TRBJ2-7; 9 bases are a match to TRBD1. CDR1 MDHEN and CDR2 SYDVKM come from the germline V gene. With 6 bases clipped from V and 3 bases from J, the junction kept 3 bases outside the gene matches. The CDR3 sequence is 13 residues long. CDR3 amino acids: CASRPGQGYEQYF. As DNA, the CDR3 is TGTGCCAGCAGGCCGGGACAGGGCTACGAGCAGTACTTC.

The rearrangement links TRBV19 to TRBJ1-5; D unclear. V lost 3 bases and J lost 4, with 7 bases in between. The CDR3 is made up of 13 amino acids. Per germline, CDR1 LNHDA and CDR2 SQIVND (reference sequence). As DNA, the CDR3 is TGTGCCAGTAGTATGGTTGGGAATCAGCCCCAGCATTTT. The encoded protein is CASSMVGNQPQHF.

Only one count was recorded for this clone. This rearrangement joins TRBV6-6 to TRBJ1-4; 9 nucleotides agree with TRBD1. The germline CDR1 and CDR2 sequences are MNHNY and SVGAGI (reference sequence). The CDR3 is made up of 14 amino acids. V lost 7 bases to trimming and J lost 6 bases; unmatched junction nucleotides: 6. DNA for the CDR3: TGTGCCAGCACACAGGGGGCCGCGTATGAAAAACTGTTTTTT. It translates to CASTQGAAYEKLFF.

The chain is built from TRBV27 and TRBJ2-7; D possibly uses TRBD1 or TRBD2 (5 bases each). Looked up from germline, CDR1 is MNHEY and CDR2 is SMNVEV (reference sequence). V lost 2 bases and J lost 3, with 11 bases in between. There are 14 residues in the CDR3. CDR3 coding DNA: TGTGCCAGCAGTTTAGGGGGTCTCCTCTACGAGCAGTACTTC. It codes for CASSLGGLLYEQYF.

This clone showed up just once. The chain couples TRBV5-8 to TRBJ2-2; 8 nucleotides align to TRBD2. Germline assignment: CDR1 SGHTS and CDR2 YDEGEE. CDR3 length: 17 amino acids. J was trimmed by 4 bases and V by 0 bases; bases with no gene match: 8. DNA for the CDR3: TGTGCCAGCAGCTTGGCCCCGGGACTAGGCGGCACCGGGGAGCTGTTTTTT. Translating it yields CASSLAPGLGGTGELFF.

This clone was counted once. The chain couples TRBV10-2 to TRBJ2-1; D ambiguous. This CDR3 has 16 residues. Trimming took off 5 bases at V and 6 bases at J, with 20 bases between the two ends. Per the germline V gene, CDR1 is WSHSY and CDR2 is SAAADI. The CDR3 protein is CASSIFWVRRGNEQFF. CDR3 DNA sequence: TGCGCCAGCAGTATTTTTTGGGTACGGCGAGGCAATGAGCAGTTCTTC.